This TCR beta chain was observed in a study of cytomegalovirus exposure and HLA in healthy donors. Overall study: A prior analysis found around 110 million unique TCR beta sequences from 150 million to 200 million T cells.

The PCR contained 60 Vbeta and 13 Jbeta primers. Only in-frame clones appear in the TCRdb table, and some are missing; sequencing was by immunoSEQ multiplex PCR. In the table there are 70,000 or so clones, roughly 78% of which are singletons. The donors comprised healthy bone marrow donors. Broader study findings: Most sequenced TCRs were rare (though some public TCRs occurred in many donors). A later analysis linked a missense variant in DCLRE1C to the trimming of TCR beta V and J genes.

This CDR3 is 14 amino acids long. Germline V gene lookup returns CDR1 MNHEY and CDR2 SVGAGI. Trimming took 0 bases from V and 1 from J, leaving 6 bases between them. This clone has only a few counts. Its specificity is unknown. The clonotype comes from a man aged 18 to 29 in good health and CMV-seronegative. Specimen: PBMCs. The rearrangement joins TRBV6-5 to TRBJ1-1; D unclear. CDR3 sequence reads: CASSYSLRNTEAFF. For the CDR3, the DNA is TGTGCCAGCAGTTACTCGCTAAGGAACACTGAAGCTTTCTTT.